The 13 T cell receptor beta chains below all came from one sample that was sequenced in a study of blood T cells in healthy people across ages. Primed by a sample-barcoded 5' primer and a J-beta primer mix, a second PCR proceeded for 7 to 11 cycles. TCRdb passed the 5' RACE reads through MiXCR, listing each CDR3 protein once. The sample has hundreds of thousands of distinct CDR3 sequences, roughly 20% seen once. The specimen sequenced was blood. The receptors derive from a man aged 70 or older in good health.

The chain recombines TRBV18 with TRBJ1-3, with TRBD1 matching over 8 bases. Trimming removed 0 bases from V and 2 bases from J; junction bases left unmatched: 0. This CDR3 comprises 15 residues. Per germline, CDR1 KGHSH and CDR2 LQKENI. The CDR3 DNA is TGTGCCAGCTCACCACCGGGACAGGCTGGAAACACCATATATTTT. This gives the protein CASSPPGQAGNTIYF. Complete variable domain (other parts from reference TRBV18 and TRBJ1-3): NAGVMQNPRHLVRRRGQEARLRCSPMKGHSHVYWYRQLPEEGLKFMVYLQKENIIDESGMPKERFSAEFPKEGPSILRIQQVVRGDSAAYFCASSPPGQAGNTIYFGEGSWLTVV.

This clonotype came up a few times. The chain joins TRBV7-6 to TRBJ2-3; D unclear. CDR1 is SGHVS and CDR2 is FNYEAQ in the germline V gene. CDR3 length: 15 residues. Between the trimmed V and J ends, which lost 2 bases and 0 bases, there was a span of 9 bases. The CDR3 protein is CASSLTLASTDTQYF. In DNA, the CDR3 is TGTGCCAGCAGCTTAACCTTGGCAAGCACAGATACGCAGTATTTT.

This clonotype has a handful of counts. The chain recombines TRBV6-5 with TRBJ1-2; D possibly corresponds to TRBD1 (5 bases). The CDR3 has 17 residues. Deletions cut 2 bases from V and 2 bases from J, with 18 bases between. CDR1 and CDR2 from the germline V gene are MNHEY and SVGAGI. For the CDR3, the DNA is TGTGCCAGCAGTTACGGGACGGCGGGAAAGGCGAACTATGGCTACACCTTC. This codes for CASSYGTAGKANYGYTF.

This clonotype was counted a few times. The genes are TRBV11-1 and TRBJ2-1; D uncertain. This CDR3 contains 16 residues. V lost 2 bases and J 0 bases, leaving 11 bases between the germline ends. Germline lookup yields CDR1 SGHAT and CDR2 FQDESV (reference sequence). CDR3 in amino acids: CASSLLGLSSYNEQFF. The CDR3 nucleotides are TGTGCCAGCAGCTTACTGGGTCTTAGCTCCTACAATGAGCAGTTCTTC.

J is TRBJ2-7 and V is TRBV7-2; D is possibly TRBD1 (6 bases). The CDR3 contains 14 residues. The ends were cut back, 3 bases at V and 5 bases at J, with 14 bases in the middle. CDR1 and CDR2 (germline): SGHTA, FQGNSA. CDR3 region: CASSLMAGANEQYF. The CDR3, as DNA: TGTGCCAGCAGCTTGATGGCAGGGGCGAACGAGCAGTACTTC.

This clonotype was picked up a small number of times. The V gene is TRBV28, the J gene TRBJ2-5; 8 nucleotides align to TRBD2. This CDR3 region has 12 residues. V dropped 7 bases and J dropped 4; count of bases not matched to a gene: 2. Germline assignment: CDR1 MDHEN and CDR2 SYDVKM. CDR3 loop: CASNLAGETQYF. Written as DNA, the CDR3 is TGTGCCAGCAACCTAGCGGGAGAGACCCAGTACTTC.

This chain joins TRBV29-1 and TRBJ1-1; tentatively, D is TRBD1 (5 bases). The germline V gene has CDR1 SQVTM and CDR2 ANQGSEA. Between the trimmed V and J ends, which lost 3 bases and 5 bases, there was a span of 22 bases. The CDR3 is 16 amino acids. Here the CDR3 DNA reads TGCAGCGTTGAGCCCGGGAGTGCCGGGGGGAGAACTGAAGCTTTCTTT. Amino acids: CSVEPGSAGGRTEAFF.

This clonotype came up a few times. CDR3: CSARFADYYSNQPQHF. The CDR3 DNA reads TGCAGTGCTAGATTTGCAGACTATTATAGCAATCAGCCCCAGCATTTT. The chain couples TRBV20-1 to TRBJ1-5; unclear D gene. V shed 2 bases and J shed 0 bases, with 14 bases lying between them. The CDR3 has 16 residues. The germline V gene encodes CDR1 DFQATT and CDR2 SNEGSKA (reference sequence).

This clonotype was seen a handful of times. The gene calls are TRBV4-1 and TRBJ1-3; 7 bases fit TRBD1. V lost 2 bases and J lost 8; bases outside the gene matches: 15. Germline-derived CDR1 and CDR2 are MGHRA and YSYEKL. There are 17 residues in the CDR3. The CDR3 DNA is TGCGCCAGCAGCCAAACGAAAGACAGGGCGAAACTGGACACCATATATTTT. It specifies CASSQTKDRAKLDTIYF.

This clonotype has a handful of counts. V and J are TRBV6-5 and TRBJ2-5; TRBD2 agrees at 10 bases. Per germline, CDR1 MNHEY and CDR2 SVGAGI. The CDR3 totals 17 residues. Trimming took 2 bases from V and 8 from J; bases not matched to a gene: 14. Written as DNA, the CDR3 is TGTGCCAGCAGTTACATTGGTTTAACTAGCGGGAAGAGAACCCAGTACTTC. It codes for CASSYIGLTSGKRTQYF.

The rearrangement uses TRBV5-5 and TRBJ1-1, with a weak D call TRBD1 (6 bases). Looked up from germline, CDR1 is SGHKS and CDR2 is YYEKEE (reference sequence). The V end lost 3 bases, the J end lost 0 bases, and 15 bases lay between the germline ends. This CDR3 has 16 amino acids. The CDR3 is CASSSGGDRLNTEAFF. CDR3 coding DNA: TGTGCCAGCAGCTCGGGTGGCGACAGGCTGAACACTGAAGCTTTCTTT.

The V gene is TRBV4-1, the J gene TRBJ2-3, with a weak D call TRBD2 (5 bases). The germline gives CDR1 MGHRA, CDR2 YSYEKL. This CDR3 comprises 15 residues. Trimming left V 2 bases short and J 0 bases short, with 9 bases between. The CDR3 here is CASSQPGKSTDTQYF. In nucleotides, the CDR3 is TGCGCCAGCAGCCAACCGGGGAAGAGCACAGATACGCAGTATTTT.

The rearrangement joins TRBV29-1 to TRBJ2-5; TRBD2 matches 7 bases. The end of the DNA fits TRBJ2-7 better, so the J call may be wrong. CDR1 and CDR2 (germline): SQVTM, ANQGSEA. This CDR3 region has 15 residues. In DNA, the CDR3 is TGCAGCGTTGAAGAGGGGACTAAGGGGACCTACGAGCAGTACTTC. This encodes CSVEEGTKGTYEQYF.